A selection of T cell receptor beta chains follows, all from one sample in a study of T cell changes during pregnancy in multiple sclerosis. Sequencing was performed with immunoSEQ multiplex PCR; in TCRdb, only in-frame clones are kept and a portion is missing. The data contain tens of thousands of clones, around 90% of them singletons. The sample here was peripheral blood, taken in the second trimester of pregnancy. These receptors were obtained from a female donor with multiple sclerosis, enrolled in a pregnancy study. Each CDR3 is given with its conserved first and last residue. Each record gives: J gene, V gene, clone size, D gene, CDR3 protein, CDR3 DNA. The D gene is left open where the match is weak. The listing skips clone size in some rows; elsewhere it reads once, few, many or a size class.

TRBJ2-7	TRBV2	-	TRBD1	CASSRTGDYEQYF	TGTGCCAGCAGTAGGACAGGGGACTACGAGCAGTACTTC
TRBJ1-2	TRBV5-8	few	TRBD1	CASSFVGQGNYGYTF	TGTGCCAGCAGCTTTGTTGGACAGGGGAACTATGGCTACACCTTC
TRBJ2-5	TRBV28	-	TRBD2	CASSLSGLAGDAETQYF	TGTGCCAGCAGCCTATCCGGACTAGCGGGAGATGCAGAGACCCAGTACTTC
TRBJ1-6	TRBV7-8	-	-	CASSYPGQAGPLHF	TGTGCCAGCAGCTACCCGGGCCAGGCGGGACCCCTCCACTTT
TRBJ2-7	TRBV9	-	TRBD1	CASIRQGAAHEQYF	TGTGCCAGCATCAGACAGGGGGCGGCCCACGAGCAGTACTTC
TRBJ2-1	TRBV27	-	TRBD2	CASSLRLAGGNNEQFF	TGTGCCAGCAGTCTACGGCTAGCGGGAGGCAACAATGAGCAGTTCTTC
TRBJ2-7	TRBV6-6	-	TRBD1	CASSYPGQRGEQYF	TGTGCCAGCAGTTACCCGGGACAGCGAGGCGAGCAGTACTTC
TRBJ1-6	TRBV7-2	-	TRBD1	CASSNRQGRNSPLHF	TGTGCCAGCAGCAACAGACAGGGTAGGAATTCACCCCTCCACTTT
TRBJ1-1	TRBV4-3	-	-	CASSQNRALDTEAFF	TGCGCCAGCAGCCAAAACAGGGCTTTGGACACTGAAGCTTTCTTT
TRBJ1-2	TRBV6-1	-	TRBD1	CASSEPGQKPYGYTF	TGTGCCAGCAGTGAACCGGGACAGAAACCCTATGGCTACACCTTC
TRBJ2-7	TRBV12-5	-	-	CARQPYEQYF	TGTGCTAGACAACCCTACGAGCAGTACTTC
TRBJ1-4	TRBV7-9	once	TRBD1	CASSSGQGEVEKLFF	TGTGCCAGCAGCTCAGGACAGGGGGAAGTGGAAAAACTGTTTTTT
TRBJ1-2	TRBV5-4	-	-	CASSRYDAEANYGYTF	TGTGCCAGCAGCCGGTATGATGCCGAAGCTAACTATGGCTACACCTTC
TRBJ2-1	TRBV5-1	-	TRBD2	CASSPGLAGGPTNNEQFF	TGCGCCAGCAGCCCGGGACTAGCGGGAGGGCCGACTAACAATGAGCAGTTCTTC
TRBJ1-1	TRBV11-3	-	-	CASSPLEGWGNTEAFF	TGTGCCAGCAGCCCATTGGAGGGATGGGGAAACACTGAAGCTTTCTTT
TRBJ2-2	TRBV19	once	-	CASSIRTDGELFF	TGTGCCAGTAGTATCCGGACAGACGGGGAGCTGTTTTTT